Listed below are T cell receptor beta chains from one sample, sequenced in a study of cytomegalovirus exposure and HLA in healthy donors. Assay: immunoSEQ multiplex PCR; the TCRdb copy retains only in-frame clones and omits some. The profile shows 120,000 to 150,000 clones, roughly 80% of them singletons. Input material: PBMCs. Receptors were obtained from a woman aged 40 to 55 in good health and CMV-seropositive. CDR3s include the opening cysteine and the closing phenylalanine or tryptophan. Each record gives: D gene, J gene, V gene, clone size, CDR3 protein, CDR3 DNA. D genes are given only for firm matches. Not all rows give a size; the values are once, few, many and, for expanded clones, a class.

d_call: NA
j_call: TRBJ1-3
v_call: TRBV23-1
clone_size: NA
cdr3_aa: CASSDSGNTIYF
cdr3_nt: TGCGCCAGCAGTGACAGTGGAAACACCATATATTTT

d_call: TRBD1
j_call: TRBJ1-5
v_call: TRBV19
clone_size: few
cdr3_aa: CASKADRGQNQPQHF
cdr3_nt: TGTGCCAGTAAAGCGGACAGGGGGCAAAATCAGCCCCAGCATTTT

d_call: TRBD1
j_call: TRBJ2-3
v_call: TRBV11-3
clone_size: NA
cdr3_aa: CASSHTGGETDTQYF
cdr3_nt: TGTGCCAGCAGCCACACAGGGGGCGAGACAGATACGCAGTATTTT

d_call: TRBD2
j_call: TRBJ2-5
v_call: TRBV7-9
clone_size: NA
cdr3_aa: CASSLVGTSGGETQYF
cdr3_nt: TGTGCCAGCAGCTTAGTCGGCACTAGCGGAGGGGAGACCCAGTACTTC

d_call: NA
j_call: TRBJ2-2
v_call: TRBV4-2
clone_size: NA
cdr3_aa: CASSQTSSNTGELFF
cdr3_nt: TGTGCCAGCAGCCAAACTAGCAGTAACACCGGGGAGCTGTTTTTT

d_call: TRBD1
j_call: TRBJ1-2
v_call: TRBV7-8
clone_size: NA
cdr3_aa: CASSRRQGQDGYTF
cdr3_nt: TGTGCCAGCAGCCGTCGACAGGGACAAGATGGCTACACCTTC

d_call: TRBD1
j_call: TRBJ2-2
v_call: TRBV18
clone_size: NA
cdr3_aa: CASSLGQGHTGELFF
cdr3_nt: TGTGCCAGCTCACTTGGACAGGGGCACACCGGGGAGCTGTTTTTT

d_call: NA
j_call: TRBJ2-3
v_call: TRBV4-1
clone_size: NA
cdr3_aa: CASSPVGTTDTQYF
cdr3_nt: TGCGCCAGCAGCCCCGTGGGCACCACAGATACGCAGTATTTT

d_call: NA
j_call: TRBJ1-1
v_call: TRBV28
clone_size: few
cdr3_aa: CASSLVGRENTEAFF
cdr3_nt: TGTGCCAGCAGTTTAGTGGGCAGGGAGAACACTGAAGCTTTCTTT

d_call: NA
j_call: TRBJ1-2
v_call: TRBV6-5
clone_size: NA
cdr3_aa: CASHLAGYYGYTF
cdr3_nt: TGTGCCAGTCACCTGGCGGGCTATTATGGCTACACCTTC

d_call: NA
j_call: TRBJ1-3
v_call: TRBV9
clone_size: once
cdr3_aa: CASSAGGSGNTIYF
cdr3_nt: TGTGCCAGCAGCGCAGGAGGCTCTGGAAACACCATATATTTT

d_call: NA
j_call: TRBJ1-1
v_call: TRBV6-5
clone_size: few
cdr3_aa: CASSYGTGKWDTEAFF
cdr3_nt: TGTGCCAGCAGTTATGGTACAGGGAAATGGGACACTGAAGCTTTCTTT

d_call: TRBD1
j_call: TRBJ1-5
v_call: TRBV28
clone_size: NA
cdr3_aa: CAIRDSHSNQPQHF
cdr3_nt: TGTGCCATCAGGGACAGCCATAGCAATCAGCCCCAGCATTTT

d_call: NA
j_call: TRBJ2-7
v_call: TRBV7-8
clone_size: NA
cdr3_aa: CASSPGTGGYEQYF
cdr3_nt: TGTGCCAGCAGCCCCGGGACTGGGGGGTACGAGCAGTACTTC

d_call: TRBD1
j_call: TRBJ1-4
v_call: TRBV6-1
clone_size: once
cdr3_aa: CASSRDRDEKLFF
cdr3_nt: TGTGCCAGCAGTAGGGACAGGGATGAAAAACTGTTTTTT

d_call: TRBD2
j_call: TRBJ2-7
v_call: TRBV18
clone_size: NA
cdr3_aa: CASSPSASGTSEQYF
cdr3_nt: TGTGCCAGCTCACCAAGTGCTAGCGGGACATCCGAGCAGTACTTC

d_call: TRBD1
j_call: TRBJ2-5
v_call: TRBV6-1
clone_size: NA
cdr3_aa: CASSAGTVQETQYF
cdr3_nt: TGTGCCAGCAGTGCCGGGACAGTCCAAGAGACCCAGTACTTC

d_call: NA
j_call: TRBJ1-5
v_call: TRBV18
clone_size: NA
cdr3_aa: CASSRETGSQPQHF
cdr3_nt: TGTGCCAGCTCACGTGAAACAGGGAGCCAGCCCCAGCATTTT

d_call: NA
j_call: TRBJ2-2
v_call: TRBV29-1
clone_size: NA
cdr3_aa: CSVVSVANTGELFF
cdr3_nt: TGCAGCGTTGTTTCTGTCGCGAACACCGGGGAGCTGTTTTTT

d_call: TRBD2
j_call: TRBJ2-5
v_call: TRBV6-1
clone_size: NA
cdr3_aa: CASIRTSGIGETQYF
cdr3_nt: TGTGCCAGCATTCGGACTAGCGGGATCGGAGAGACCCAGTACTTC

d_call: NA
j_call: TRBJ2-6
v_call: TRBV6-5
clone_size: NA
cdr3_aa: CASSLAGRVGANVLTF
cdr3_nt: TGTGCCAGCAGTTTGGCAGGCAGGGTTGGGGCCAACGTCCTGACTTTC

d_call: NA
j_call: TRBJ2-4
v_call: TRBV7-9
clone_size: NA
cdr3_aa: CASSLTGLQYF
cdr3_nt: TGTGCCAGCAGCTTAACGGGTCTTCAGTACTTC

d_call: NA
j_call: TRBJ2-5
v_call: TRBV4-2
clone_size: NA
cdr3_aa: CASSRGGVQETQYF
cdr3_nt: TGTGCCAGCAGCCGAGGGGGGGTCCAAGAGACCCAGTACTTC

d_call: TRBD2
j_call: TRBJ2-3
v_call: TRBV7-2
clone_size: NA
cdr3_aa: CASSLGGGAGTDTQYF
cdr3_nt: TGTGCCAGCAGCTTAGGCGGGGGGGCCGGCACAGATACGCAGTATTTT

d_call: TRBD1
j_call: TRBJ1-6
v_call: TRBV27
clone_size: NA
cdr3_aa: CASSFGTGGNSPLHF
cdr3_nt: TGTGCCAGCAGTTTCGGGACAGGGGGCAATTCACCCCTCCACTTT

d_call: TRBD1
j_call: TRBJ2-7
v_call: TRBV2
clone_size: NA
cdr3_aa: CASSWDRGGGGYEQYF
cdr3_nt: TGTGCCAGCAGTTGGGACAGGGGAGGTGGGGGCTACGAGCAGTACTTC

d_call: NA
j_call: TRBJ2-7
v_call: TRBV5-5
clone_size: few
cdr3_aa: CASSFALVSSGLNEQYF
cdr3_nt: TGTGCCAGCAGCTTTGCGCTAGTTTCTTCTGGTCTCAACGAGCAGTACTTC